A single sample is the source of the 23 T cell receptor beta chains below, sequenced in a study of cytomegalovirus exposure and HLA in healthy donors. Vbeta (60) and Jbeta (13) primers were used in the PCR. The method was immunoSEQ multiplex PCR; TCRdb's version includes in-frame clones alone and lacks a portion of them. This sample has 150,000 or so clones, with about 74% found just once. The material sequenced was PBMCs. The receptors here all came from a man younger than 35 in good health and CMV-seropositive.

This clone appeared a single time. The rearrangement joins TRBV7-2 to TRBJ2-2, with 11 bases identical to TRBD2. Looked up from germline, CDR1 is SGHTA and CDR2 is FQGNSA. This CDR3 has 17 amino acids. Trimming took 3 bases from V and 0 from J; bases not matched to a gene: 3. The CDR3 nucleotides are TGTGCCAGCAGCTTCAATAGCGGGAGGGCGAACACCGGGGAGCTGTTTTTT. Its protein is CASSFNSGRANTGELFF.

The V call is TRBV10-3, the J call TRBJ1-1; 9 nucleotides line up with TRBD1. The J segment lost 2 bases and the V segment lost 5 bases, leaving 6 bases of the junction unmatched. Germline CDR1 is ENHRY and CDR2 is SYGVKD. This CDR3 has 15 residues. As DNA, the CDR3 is TGTGCCATCAGTCGAGCGGGACAGGGAAACACTGAAGCTTTCTTT. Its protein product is CAISRAGQGNTEAFF.

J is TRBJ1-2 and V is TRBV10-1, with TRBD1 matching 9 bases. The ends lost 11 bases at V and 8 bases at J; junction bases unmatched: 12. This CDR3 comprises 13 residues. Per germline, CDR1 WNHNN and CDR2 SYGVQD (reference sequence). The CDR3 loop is CAGNPGQGQGYTF. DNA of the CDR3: TGCGCCGGAAACCCGGGACAGGGCCAAGGCTACACCTTC.

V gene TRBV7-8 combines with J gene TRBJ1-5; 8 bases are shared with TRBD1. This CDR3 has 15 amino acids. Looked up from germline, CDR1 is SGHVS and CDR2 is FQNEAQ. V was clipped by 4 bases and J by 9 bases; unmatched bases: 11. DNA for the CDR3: TGTGCCAGCAGCTCAGGGACAGGCGCCTATGGGCCCCAGCATTTT. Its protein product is CASSSGTGAYGPQHF.

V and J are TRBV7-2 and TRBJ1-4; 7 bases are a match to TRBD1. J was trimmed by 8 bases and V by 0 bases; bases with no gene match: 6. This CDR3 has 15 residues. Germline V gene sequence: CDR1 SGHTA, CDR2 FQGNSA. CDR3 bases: TGTGCCAGCAGCTTAGCGGGTTCAGGGGGAGAAAAACTGTTTTTT. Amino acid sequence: CASSLAGSGGEKLFF. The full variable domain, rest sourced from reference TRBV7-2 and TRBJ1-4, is GAGVSQSPSNKVTEKGKDVELRCDPISGHTALYWYRQSLGQGLEFLIYFQGNSAPDKSGLPSDRFSAERTGGSVSTLTIQRTQQEDSAVYLCASSLAGSGGEKLFFGSGTQLSVL.

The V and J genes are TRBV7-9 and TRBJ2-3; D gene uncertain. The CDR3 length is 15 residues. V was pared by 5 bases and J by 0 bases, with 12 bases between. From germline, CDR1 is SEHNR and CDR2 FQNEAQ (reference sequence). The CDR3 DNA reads TGTGCCAGCAGCAGTCCAGCGAGAAGCACAGATACGCAGTATTTT. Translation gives CASSSPARSTDTQYF.

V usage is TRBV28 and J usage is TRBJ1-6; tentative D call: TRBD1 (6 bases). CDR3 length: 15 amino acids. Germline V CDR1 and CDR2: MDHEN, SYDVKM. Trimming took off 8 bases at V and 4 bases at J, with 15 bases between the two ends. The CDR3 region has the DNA TGTGCCAGCTGGGGAGGGGGGTGGTATAATTCACCCCTCCACTTT. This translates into CASWGGGWYNSPLHF.

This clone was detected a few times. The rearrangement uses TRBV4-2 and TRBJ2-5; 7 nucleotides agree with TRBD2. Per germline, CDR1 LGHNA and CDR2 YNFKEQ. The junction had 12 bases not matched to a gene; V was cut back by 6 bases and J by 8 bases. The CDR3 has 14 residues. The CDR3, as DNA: TGTGCCAGCAGGGGAGCGGGGCCGCGGGCTACCCAGTACTTC. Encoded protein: CASRGAGPRATQYF.

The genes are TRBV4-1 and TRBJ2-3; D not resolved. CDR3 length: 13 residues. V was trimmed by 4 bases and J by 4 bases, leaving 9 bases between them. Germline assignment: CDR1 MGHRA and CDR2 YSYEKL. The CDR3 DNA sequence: TGCGCCAGCAGCCCGGTCGTTCCAGATACGCAGTATTTT. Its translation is CASSPVVPDTQYF.

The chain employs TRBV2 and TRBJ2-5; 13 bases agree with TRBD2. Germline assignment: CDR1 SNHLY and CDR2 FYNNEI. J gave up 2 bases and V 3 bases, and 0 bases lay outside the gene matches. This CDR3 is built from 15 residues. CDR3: CASSETSGGQETQYF. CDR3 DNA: TGTGCCAGCAGTGAGACTAGCGGGGGGCAAGAGACCCAGTACTTC.

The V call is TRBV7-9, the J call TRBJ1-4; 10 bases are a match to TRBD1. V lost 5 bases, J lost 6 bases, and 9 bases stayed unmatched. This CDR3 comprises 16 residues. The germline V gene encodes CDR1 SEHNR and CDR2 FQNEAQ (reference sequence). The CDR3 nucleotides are TGTGCCAGCAGCCTCTCCCCCGGACAGGGGGATGAAAAACTGTTTTTT. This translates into CASSLSPGQGDEKLFF.

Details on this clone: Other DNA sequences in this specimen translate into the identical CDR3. CDR3 nucleotides: TGTGCCAGCAGCCTCATGGACAGCCTCTCTTACGAGCAGTACTTC. Translation: CASSLMDSLSYEQYF. This chain links TRBV4-2 with TRBJ2-7; weak D call: TRBD1 (6 bases). Germline V gives CDR1 LGHNA, CDR2 YNFKEQ. The CDR3 covers 15 residues. Trimming stripped 4 bases from V and 4 bases from J, with 17 bases between.

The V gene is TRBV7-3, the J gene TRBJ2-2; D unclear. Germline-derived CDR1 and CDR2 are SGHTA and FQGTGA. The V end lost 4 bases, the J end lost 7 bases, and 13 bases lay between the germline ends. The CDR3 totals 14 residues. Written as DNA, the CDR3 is TGTGCCAGCAGCTCCGGATGGGCGATCGGGGAGCTGTTTTTT. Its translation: CASSSGWAIGELFF.

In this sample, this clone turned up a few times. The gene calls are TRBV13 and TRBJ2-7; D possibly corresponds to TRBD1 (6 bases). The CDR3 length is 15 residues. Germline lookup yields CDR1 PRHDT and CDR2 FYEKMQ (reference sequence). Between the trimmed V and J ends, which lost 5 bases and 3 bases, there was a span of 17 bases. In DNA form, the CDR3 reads TGTGCCAGCAGCCTCTGGGACACGAACCGCTACGAGCAGTACTTC. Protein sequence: CASSLWDTNRYEQYF.

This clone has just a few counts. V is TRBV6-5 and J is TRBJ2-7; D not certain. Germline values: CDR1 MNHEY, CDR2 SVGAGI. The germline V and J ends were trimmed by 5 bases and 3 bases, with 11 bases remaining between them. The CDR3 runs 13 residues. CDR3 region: CASSPRSLYEQYF. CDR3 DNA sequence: TGTGCCAGCAGTCCCCGGTCACTCTACGAGCAGTACTTC.

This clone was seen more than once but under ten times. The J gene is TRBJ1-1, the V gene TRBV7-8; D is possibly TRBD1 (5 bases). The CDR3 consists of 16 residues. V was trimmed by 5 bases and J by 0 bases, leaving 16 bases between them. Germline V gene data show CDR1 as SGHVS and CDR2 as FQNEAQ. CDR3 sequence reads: CASSQGGAMMNTEAFF. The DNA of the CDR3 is TGTGCCAGCAGCCAGGGAGGTGCGATGATGAACACTGAAGCTTTCTTT.

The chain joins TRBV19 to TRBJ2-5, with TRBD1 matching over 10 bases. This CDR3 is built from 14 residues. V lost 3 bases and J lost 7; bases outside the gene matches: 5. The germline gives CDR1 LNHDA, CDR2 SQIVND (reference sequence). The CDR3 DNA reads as TGTGCCAGTAGTATCGGACAGGGGGTCGGGACCCAGTACTTC. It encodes CASSIGQGVGTQYF.

The CDR3 DNA sequence: TGTGCCAGCACCCCTAGCGGAGTCTACGAGCAGTACTTC. Its translation is CASTPSGVYEQYF. The chain has TRBV2 and TRBJ2-7, with 7 bases matching TRBD2. The CDR3 covers 13 residues. CDR1 and CDR2 from the germline V gene are SNHLY and FYNNEI. Germline trimming cut 7 bases from V and 3 bases from J; bases unmatched to any gene: 6.

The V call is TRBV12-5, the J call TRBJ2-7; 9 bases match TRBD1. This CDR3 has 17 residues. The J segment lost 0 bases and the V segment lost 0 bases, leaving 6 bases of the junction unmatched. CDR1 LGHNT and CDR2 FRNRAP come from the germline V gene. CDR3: CASGLVQWDRVSYEQYF. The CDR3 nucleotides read TGTGCTAGTGGTTTGGTACAGTGGGACAGGGTCTCCTACGAGCAGTACTTC.

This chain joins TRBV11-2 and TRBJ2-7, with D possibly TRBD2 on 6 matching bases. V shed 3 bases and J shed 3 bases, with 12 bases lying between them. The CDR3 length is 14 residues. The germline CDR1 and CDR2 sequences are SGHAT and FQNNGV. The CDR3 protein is CASSFGGDFYEQYF. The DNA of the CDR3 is TGTGCCAGCAGCTTCGGCGGGGACTTCTACGAGCAGTACTTC. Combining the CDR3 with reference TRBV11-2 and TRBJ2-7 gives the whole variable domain EAGVAQSPRYKIIEKRQSVAFWCNPISGHATLYWYQQILGQGPKLLIQFQNNGVVDDSQLPKDRFSAERLKGVDSTLKIQPAKLEDSAVYLCASSFGGDFYEQYFGPGTRLTVT.

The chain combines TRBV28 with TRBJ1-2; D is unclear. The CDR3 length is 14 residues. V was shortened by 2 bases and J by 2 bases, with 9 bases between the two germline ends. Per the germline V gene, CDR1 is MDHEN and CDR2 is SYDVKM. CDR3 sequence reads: CASSLVQLNYGYTF. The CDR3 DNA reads TGTGCCAGCAGTTTAGTTCAGTTAAACTATGGCTACACCTTC.

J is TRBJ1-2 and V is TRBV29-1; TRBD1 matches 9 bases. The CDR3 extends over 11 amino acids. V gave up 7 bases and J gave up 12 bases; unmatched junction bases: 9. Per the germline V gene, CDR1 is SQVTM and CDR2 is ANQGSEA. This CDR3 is CSGTGAGLDTF. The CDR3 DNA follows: TGCAGCGGGACAGGGGCCGGGTTGGACACCTTC.

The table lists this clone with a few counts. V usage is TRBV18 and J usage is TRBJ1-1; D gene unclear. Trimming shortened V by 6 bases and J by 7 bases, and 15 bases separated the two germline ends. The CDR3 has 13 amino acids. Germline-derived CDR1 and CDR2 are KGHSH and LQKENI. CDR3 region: CASSISERGEAFF. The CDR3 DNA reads TGTGCCAGCTCGATAAGCGAGCGGGGTGAAGCTTTCTTT. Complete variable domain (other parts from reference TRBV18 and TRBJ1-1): NAGVMQNPRHLVRRRGQEARLRCSPMKGHSHVYWYRQLPEEGLKFMVYLQKENIIDESGMPKERFSAEFPKEGPSILRIQQVVRGDSAAYFCASSISERGEAFFGQGTRLTVV.